This TCR beta chain derives from a study of cytomegalovirus exposure and HLA in healthy donors. The CDR3 runs 16 residues. Trimming at V came to 4 bases and at J to 8 bases, leaving 15 bases not matched to a gene. General study results and limits: Within an earlier analysis, most TCR beta V segments proved productive either about 87% or about 30% of the time. A missense DCLRE1C variant was associated with V- and J-gene trimming of TCR beta chains in a later analysis, and an independent cohort replicated the association. Common viral pathogens (according to a later analysis) appeared linked to several of the most significant clusters.

This clone was observed a handful of times. Its antigen is not identified. Amplification used 60 Vbeta primers and 13 Jbeta primers. Repertoires were generated with immunoSEQ multiplex PCR, while TCRdb's copy carries only in-frame clones and drops some. The data show some 93,000 clones, approximately 83% seen once. This TCR came from a man aged 50-60 years in good health and CMV-seronegative. Specimen: PBMCs. The genes are TRBV23-1 and TRBJ1-2; 8 bases agree with TRBD1. TRBV23-1 is annotated as an ORF whose role is uncertain. The CDR3 is CASSLHSGTGEFGYTF. In DNA form, the CDR3 reads TGCGCCAGCAGTCTTCATTCCGGGACAGGAGAATTCGGCTACACCTTC.